This entry describes one T cell receptor (beta chain). V gave up 3 bases and J gave up 10 bases; unmatched junction bases: 0. This CDR3 has 12 amino acids. CDR1 is DFQATT, CDR2 SNEGSKA, per germline (reference sequence). TCRdb ran MiXCR on the 5' RACE reads and lists one entry per CDR3 protein. The table shows fewer than 60,000 distinct CDR3 sequences, with about 28% occurring only once. The chain links TRBV20-1 to TRBJ2-1; 13 bases agree with TRBD2. The sequencing input was naive CD4+ T cells sorted from blood. The subset: naive CD4+ T cells, CD4+CD45RA+CD25-. The origin of this receptor is a female donor with breast cancer. CDR3 loop: CSARGLAGEQFF. CDR3 nucleotides: TGCAGTGCTAGGGGACTAGCGGGGGAGCAGTTCTTC.